The clone carrying this TCR beta chain was seen more than once but under ten times. Its cognate antigen is unknown. The sample belongs to a study of T-cell reconstitution after alpha-beta-depleted transplantation in children. Notes on the study in general: At day 60, the high TCRbeta diversity found in some patients originated from recipient T cells and thymic progenitors that had survived.

The authors prepared the TCRbeta library with unique molecular identifiers. From the PCR reads, TCRdb called clonotypes with MiXCR, one entry per CDR3 protein. Of 700,000 to 850,000 distinct CDR3 sequences in the sample, less than 20% are singletons; the top ten hold roughly 5%. The CDR3 contains 13 residues. The V end lost 8 bases, the J end lost 3 bases, and 14 bases lay between the germline ends. Germline V gene data show CDR1 as SNHLY and CDR2 as FYNNEI. The sequence derives from a male patient aged 10 to 17 who had a stem cell transplant for acute lymphoblastic leukemia, so the T cells may come from the graft donor. The specimen comprised PBMCs, mostly from graft donor cells, sampled 360 days after TCRalphabeta/CD19-depleted stem cell transplant. The chain couples TRBV2 to TRBJ2-7, with unresolved D. CDR3 in DNA: TGTGCCAGCGAGGAGCAGGAAAACTACGAGCAGTACTTC. This sequence encodes CASEEQENYEQYF.